This TCR beta chain was found in a study of Ad26.COV2.S vaccination and SARS-CoV-2 variants. Whole-study context: Intramuscular Ad26.COV2.S at 5x10^10 or 1x10^11 viral particles.

Study outcomes and limitations: Vaccinees displayed broader spike-specific TCR repertoires than placebo recipients. Breadth and depth estimates from TCRs may understate total T cell responses.

Treatment noted: 15 to 20 received Ad26.COV2.S at low or high dose, single or two shots; 5 received placebo; per-sample allocation not given. Repertoires come from day 63 after the first vaccine or placebo injection. The CDR3 sequence is 15 residues long. Germline-derived CDR1 and CDR2 are SGHRS and YFSETQ. The V end was cut by 3 bases, the J end by 1 base, with 14 bases between. With regard to this clone: Its matching antigen is unknown.

Only in-frame clones appear in the TCRdb table, and some are missing; sequencing was by immunoSEQ multiplex PCR. Among a few hundred thousand clones listed, over 75% were seen once. The material sequenced was peripheral blood, taken in a trial of Ad26.COV2.S vaccine versus placebo. The source of this sequence is a person between 18 and 65 years old who received the Ad26.COV2.S COVID-19 vaccine or a placebo. V usage is TRBV5-1 and J usage is TRBJ2-7; D might be TRBD1 or TRBD2, each matching 5 bases. The CDR3 DNA reads TGCGCCAGCAGCTCCCAGGGTACTAGTTCCTACGAGCAGTACTTC. This codes for CASSSQGTSSYEQYF.